A selection of T cell receptor beta chains follows, all from one sample in a study of blood T cell repertoires in COVID-19. Method: immunoSEQ multiplex PCR; TCRdb's copy keeps in-frame clones and lacks some. The data contain around 100,000 clones, 87% of them seen just once; the ten biggest clones take up around 16%. What was sequenced was peripheral blood. Receptor source: a man between 45 and 60 years old with acute or convalescent COVID-19. Each CDR3 is given without its conserved first and last residue. Each record gives: J gene, V gene, CDR3 length, CDR3 protein.

j_gene: TRBJ2-4
v_gene: TRBV2
len: 12
CDR3aa: ASVMRIAKNIQY

j_gene: TRBJ2-2
v_gene: TRBV27
len: 13
CDR3aa: ASSPQGAPTGELF

j_gene: TRBJ2-7
v_gene: TRBV5-8
len: 11
CDR3aa: ASSSITGYEQY

j_gene: TRBJ1-1
v_gene: TRBV5-4
len: 12
CDR3aa: ASSLGVRDTEAF

j_gene: TRBJ2-3
v_gene: TRBV6-1
len: 13
CDR3aa: ASSDWTGQTDTQY

j_gene: TRBJ1-2
v_gene: TRBV5-1
len: 13
CDR3aa: ASSLAGSTGDGYT

j_gene: TRBJ1-2
v_gene: TRBV24-1
len: 11
CDR3aa: ATSDDPVYGYT

j_gene: TRBJ1-1
v_gene: TRBV11-3
len: 12
CDR3aa: ASGLTATNTEAF

j_gene: TRBJ1-4
v_gene: TRBV4-1
len: 12
CDR3aa: ASSQTPSYEKLF

j_gene: TRBJ2-4
v_gene: TRBV5-1
len: 12
CDR3aa: ASSPGSVENIQY

j_gene: TRBJ2-1
v_gene: TRBV10-2
len: 13
CDR3aa: ASSESSGRSNEQF

j_gene: TRBJ2-7
v_gene: TRBV6-1
len: 13
CDR3aa: ASSDFGRAGYEQY

j_gene: TRBJ2-1
v_gene: TRBV7-9
len: 9
CDR3aa: ASSLGLIQF

j_gene: TRBJ1-2
v_gene: TRBV5-5
len: 11
CDR3aa: ASSSPTGNGYT

j_gene: TRBJ2-3
v_gene: TRBV30
len: 13
CDR3aa: AWSEGAGGTDTQY

j_gene: TRBJ1-2
v_gene: TRBV6-1
len: 12
CDR3aa: ASSSGQGRYGYT

j_gene: TRBJ1-1
v_gene: TRBV10-1
len: 11
CDR3aa: ASMGQLNTEAF

j_gene: TRBJ2-5
v_gene: TRBV5-5
len: 12
CDR3aa: ASSPMTGKETQY

j_gene: TRBJ2-7
v_gene: TRBV7-8
len: 13
CDR3aa: ASRLTSGISYEQY

j_gene: TRBJ1-5
v_gene: TRBV28
len: 13
CDR3aa: ASSPGSHSNQPQH

j_gene: TRBJ2-1
v_gene: TRBV24-1
len: 15
CDR3aa: ATSDSKTSGTYNEQF

j_gene: TRBJ2-2
v_gene: TRBV6-1
len: 13
CDR3aa: ASSEVRVNTGELF

j_gene: TRBJ2-7
v_gene: TRBV7-9
len: 12
CDR3aa: ASSLRQTYYEQY

j_gene: TRBJ1-1
v_gene: TRBV7-2
len: 11
CDR3aa: ASSSQVNTEAF

j_gene: TRBJ2-2
v_gene: TRBV3-1/TRBV3-2
len: 11
CDR3aa: ASSLHSVGELF

j_gene: TRBJ2-2
v_gene: TRBV6-1
len: 15
CDR3aa: ASSDGLAGALAGELF

j_gene: TRBJ2-1
v_gene: TRBV3-1/TRBV3-2
len: 11
CDR3aa: ASSPRQNNEQF

j_gene: TRBJ2-3
v_gene: TRBV30
len: 12
CDR3aa: AWSVFSHTDTQY

j_gene: TRBJ2-3
v_gene: TRBV10-3
len: 12
CDR3aa: AISEFREADTQY

j_gene: TRBJ1-5
v_gene: TRBV19
len: 13
CDR3aa: ASSDRTAFNQPQH

j_gene: TRBJ2-6
v_gene: TRBV4-2
len: 17
CDR3aa: ASSQDAGQSLSGANVLT

j_gene: TRBJ1-3
v_gene: TRBV2
len: 13
CDR3aa: ASSEDRISGNTIY

j_gene: TRBJ2-5
v_gene: TRBV24-1
len: 15
CDR3aa: ATSDPSPGHPQETQY

j_gene: TRBJ2-5
v_gene: TRBV12-3/TRBV12-4
len: 11
CDR3aa: ASSLSSQETQY

j_gene: TRBJ2-1
v_gene: TRBV3-1/TRBV3-2
len: 14
CDR3aa: ASSHELAGSYNEQF

j_gene: TRBJ2-1
v_gene: TRBV15
len: 16
CDR3aa: ATSRRKISGRAGNEQF

j_gene: TRBJ2-1
v_gene: TRBV4-1
len: 14
CDR3aa: ASSSATSGVYNEQF

j_gene: TRBJ1-5
v_gene: TRBV6-5
len: 13
CDR3aa: ASRGGEMGNQPQH

j_gene: TRBJ2-7
v_gene: TRBV4-1
len: 14
CDR3aa: ASSHPEGTGDYEQY

j_gene: TRBJ1-1
v_gene: TRBV28
len: 11
CDR3aa: ASSGVGGAEAF

j_gene: TRBJ2-7
v_gene: TRBV30
len: 11
CDR3aa: AWSVTGGGEQY

j_gene: TRBJ2-1
v_gene: TRBV19
len: 10
CDR3aa: ASSQLASEQF

j_gene: TRBJ1-5
v_gene: TRBV19
len: 12
CDR3aa: ASSTSGVGEPQH

j_gene: TRBJ1-1
v_gene: TRBV9
len: 14
CDR3aa: ASSVGSRRDRPEAF

j_gene: TRBJ2-1
v_gene: TRBV6-5
len: 11
CDR3aa: ASSTRAYNEQF

j_gene: TRBJ2-5
v_gene: TRBV24-1
len: 14
CDR3aa: ATSDLHRDRAETQY

j_gene: TRBJ2-7
v_gene: TRBV9
len: 13
CDR3aa: ASSVGSSPSYEQY

j_gene: TRBJ1-3
v_gene: TRBV7-9
len: 12
CDR3aa: ASVRDTSGNTIY

j_gene: TRBJ2-3
v_gene: TRBV5-6
len: 14
CDR3aa: ASSLPGQGLTDTQY

j_gene: TRBJ1-2
v_gene: TRBV5-6
len: 12
CDR3aa: ASSLGGLNYGYT

j_gene: TRBJ2-1
v_gene: TRBV3-1/TRBV3-2
len: 11
CDR3aa: ASRDSLRAEQF

j_gene: TRBJ1-5
v_gene: TRBV30
len: 12
CDR3aa: AWSEGLSNQPQH

j_gene: TRBJ2-2
v_gene: TRBV11-3
len: 12
CDR3aa: ASRTTGYTGELF

j_gene: TRBJ2-2
v_gene: TRBV18
len: 10
CDR3aa: ASSYASGELF